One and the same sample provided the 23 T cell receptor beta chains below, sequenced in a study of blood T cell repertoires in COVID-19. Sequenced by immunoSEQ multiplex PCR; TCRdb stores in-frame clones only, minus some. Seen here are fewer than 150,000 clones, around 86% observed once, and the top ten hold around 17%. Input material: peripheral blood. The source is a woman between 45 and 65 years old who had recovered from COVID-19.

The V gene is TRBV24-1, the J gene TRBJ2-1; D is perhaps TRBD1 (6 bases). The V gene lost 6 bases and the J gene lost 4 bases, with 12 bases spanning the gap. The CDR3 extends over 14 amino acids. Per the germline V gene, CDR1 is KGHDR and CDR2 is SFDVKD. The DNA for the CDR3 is TGTGCCACCAGTATAGTGCAGGGGTACAATGAGCAGTTCTTC. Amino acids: CATSIVQGYNEQFF.

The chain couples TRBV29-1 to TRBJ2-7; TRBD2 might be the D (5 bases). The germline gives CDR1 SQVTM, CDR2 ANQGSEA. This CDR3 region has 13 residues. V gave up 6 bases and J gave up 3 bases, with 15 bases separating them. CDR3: CSVGFGINYEQYF. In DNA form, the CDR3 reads TGCAGCGTCGGGTTCGGGATAAACTACGAGCAGTACTTC.

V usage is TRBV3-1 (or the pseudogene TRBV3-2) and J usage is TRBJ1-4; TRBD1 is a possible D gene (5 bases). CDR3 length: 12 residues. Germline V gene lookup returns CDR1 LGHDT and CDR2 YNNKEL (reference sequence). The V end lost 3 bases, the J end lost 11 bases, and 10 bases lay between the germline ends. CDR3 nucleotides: TGTGCCAGCAGCCAGAATGGGGGGAAACTGTTTTTT. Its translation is CASSQNGGKLFF.

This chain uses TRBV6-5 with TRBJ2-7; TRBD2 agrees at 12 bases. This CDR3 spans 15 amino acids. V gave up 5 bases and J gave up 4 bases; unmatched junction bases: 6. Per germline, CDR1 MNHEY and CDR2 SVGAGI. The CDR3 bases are TGTGCCAGCAGTCGACTAGCGGGAGCCGGGTACGAGCAGTACTTC. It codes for CASSRLAGAGYEQYF.

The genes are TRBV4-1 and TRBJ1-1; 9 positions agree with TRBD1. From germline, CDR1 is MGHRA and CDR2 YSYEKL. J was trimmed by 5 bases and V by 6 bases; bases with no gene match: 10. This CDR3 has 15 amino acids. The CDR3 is CASRPYRGRGTEAFF. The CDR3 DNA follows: TGCGCCAGCAGACCTTACAGGGGGCGAGGGACTGAAGCTTTCTTT.

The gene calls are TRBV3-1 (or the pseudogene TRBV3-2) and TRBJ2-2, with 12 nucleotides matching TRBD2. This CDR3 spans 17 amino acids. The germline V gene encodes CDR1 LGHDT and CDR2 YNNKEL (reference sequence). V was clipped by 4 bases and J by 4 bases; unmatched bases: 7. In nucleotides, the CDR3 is TGTGCCAGCAGCCGGCTAGCGGGGGGGCCGTCCACCGGGGAGCTGTTTTTT. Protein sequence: CASSRLAGGPSTGELFF.

The CDR3 here is CASSLRGRYNEQFF. The CDR3 DNA reads TGTGCCAGCAGCCTCAGGGGGCGGTACAATGAGCAGTTCTTC. V and J are TRBV3-1 (or the pseudogene TRBV3-2) and TRBJ2-1; 8 bases are a match to TRBD1. Germline V gives CDR1 LGHDT, CDR2 YNNKEL (reference sequence). With 4 bases clipped from V and 4 bases from J, the junction kept 3 bases outside the gene matches. The CDR3 spans 14 residues.

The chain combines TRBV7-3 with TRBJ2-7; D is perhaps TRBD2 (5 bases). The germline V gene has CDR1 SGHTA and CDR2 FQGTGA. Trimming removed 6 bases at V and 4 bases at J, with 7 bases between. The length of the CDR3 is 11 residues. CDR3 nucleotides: TGTGCCAGCAGTGAGGGATACGAGCAGTACTTC. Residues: CASSEGYEQYF.

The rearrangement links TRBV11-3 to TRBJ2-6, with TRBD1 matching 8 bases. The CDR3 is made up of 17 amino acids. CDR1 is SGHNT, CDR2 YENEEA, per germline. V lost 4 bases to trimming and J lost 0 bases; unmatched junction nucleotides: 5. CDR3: CASSSTGVGSGANVLTF. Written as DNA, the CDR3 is TGTGCCAGCAGCTCGACAGGGGTCGGCTCTGGGGCCAACGTCCTGACTTTC.

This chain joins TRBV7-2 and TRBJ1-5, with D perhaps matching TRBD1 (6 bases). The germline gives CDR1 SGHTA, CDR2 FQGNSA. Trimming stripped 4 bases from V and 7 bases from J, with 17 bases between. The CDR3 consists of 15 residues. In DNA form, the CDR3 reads TGTGCCAGCAGCTCCGACGGGGGGGCTTGGCAGCCCCAGCATTTT. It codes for CASSSDGGAWQPQHF.

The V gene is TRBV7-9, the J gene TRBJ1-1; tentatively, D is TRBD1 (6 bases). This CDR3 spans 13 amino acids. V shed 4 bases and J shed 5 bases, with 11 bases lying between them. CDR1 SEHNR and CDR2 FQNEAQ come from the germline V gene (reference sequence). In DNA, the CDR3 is TGTGCCAGCAGCTCACAGGGAGGGACTGAAGCTTTCTTT. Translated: CASSSQGGTEAFF.

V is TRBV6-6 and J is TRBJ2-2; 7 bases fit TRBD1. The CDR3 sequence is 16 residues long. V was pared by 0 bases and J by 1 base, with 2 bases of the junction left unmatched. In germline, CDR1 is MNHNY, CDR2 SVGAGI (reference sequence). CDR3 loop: CASSYSGGGNTGELFF. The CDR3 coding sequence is TGTGCCAGCAGTTACTCAGGGGGCGGGAACACCGGGGAGCTGTTTTTT.

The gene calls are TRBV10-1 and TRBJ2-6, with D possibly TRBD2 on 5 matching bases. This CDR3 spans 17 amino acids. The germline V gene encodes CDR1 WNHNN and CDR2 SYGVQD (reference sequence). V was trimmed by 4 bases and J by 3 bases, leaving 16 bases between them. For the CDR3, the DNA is TGCGCCAGCAGTGTACGGACTGCCGTAGGTGGGGCCAACGTCCTGACTTTC. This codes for CASSVRTAVGGANVLTF.

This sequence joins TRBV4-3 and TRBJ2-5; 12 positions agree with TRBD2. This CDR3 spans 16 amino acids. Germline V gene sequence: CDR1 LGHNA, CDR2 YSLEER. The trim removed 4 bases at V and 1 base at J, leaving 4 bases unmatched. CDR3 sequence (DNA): TGCGCCAGCAGCCGGTGGACTAGCGGGACCCAAGAGACCCAGTACTTC. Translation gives CASSRWTSGTQETQYF.

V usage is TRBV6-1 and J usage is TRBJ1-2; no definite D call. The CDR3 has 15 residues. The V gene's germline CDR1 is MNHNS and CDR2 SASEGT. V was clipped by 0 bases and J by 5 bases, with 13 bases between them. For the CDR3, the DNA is TGTGCCAGCAGTGAAGCGAGTCGGGTGCGGTATGGCTACACCTTC. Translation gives CASSEASRVRYGYTF.

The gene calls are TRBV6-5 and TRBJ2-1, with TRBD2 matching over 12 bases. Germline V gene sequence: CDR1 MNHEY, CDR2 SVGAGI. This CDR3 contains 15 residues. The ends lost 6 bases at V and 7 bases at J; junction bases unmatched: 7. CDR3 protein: CASSLAGGPRNEQFF. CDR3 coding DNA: TGTGCCAGCAGCCTAGCGGGAGGGCCTAGGAATGAGCAGTTCTTC.

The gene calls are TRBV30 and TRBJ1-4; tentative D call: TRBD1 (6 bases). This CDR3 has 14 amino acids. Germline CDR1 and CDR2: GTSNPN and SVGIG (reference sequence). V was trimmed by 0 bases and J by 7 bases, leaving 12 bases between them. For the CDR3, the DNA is TGTGCCTGGAGTGTAGGGGGGGGAGGTGAAAAACTGTTTTTT. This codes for CAWSVGGGGEKLFF.

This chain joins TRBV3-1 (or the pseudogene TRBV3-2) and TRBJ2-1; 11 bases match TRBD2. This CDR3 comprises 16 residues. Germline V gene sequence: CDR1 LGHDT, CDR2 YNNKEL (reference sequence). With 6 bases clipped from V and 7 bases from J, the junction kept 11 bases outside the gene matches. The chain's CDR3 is CASSFRTSGYGNEQFF. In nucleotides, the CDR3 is TGTGCCAGCAGTTTTCGGACTAGCGGGTACGGTAATGAGCAGTTCTTC.

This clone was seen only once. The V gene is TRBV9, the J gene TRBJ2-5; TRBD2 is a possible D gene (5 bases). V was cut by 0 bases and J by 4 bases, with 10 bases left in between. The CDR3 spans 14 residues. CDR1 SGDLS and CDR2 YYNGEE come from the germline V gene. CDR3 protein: CASSVDWERETQYF. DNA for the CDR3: TGTGCCAGCAGCGTAGATTGGGAGCGAGAGACCCAGTACTTC. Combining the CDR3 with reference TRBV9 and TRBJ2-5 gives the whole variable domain DSGVTQTPKHLITATGQRVTLRCSPRSGDLSVYWYQQSLDQGLQFLIQYYNGEERAKGNILERFSAQQFPDLHSELNLSSLELGDSALYFCASSVDWERETQYFGPGTRLLVL.

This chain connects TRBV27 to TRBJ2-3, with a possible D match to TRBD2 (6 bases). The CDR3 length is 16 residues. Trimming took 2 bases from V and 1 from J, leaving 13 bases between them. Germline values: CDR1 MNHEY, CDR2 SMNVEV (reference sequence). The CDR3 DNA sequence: TGTGCCAGCAGTTTAGGAGCGTGGAGGGGCACAGATACGCAGTATTTT. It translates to CASSLGAWRGTDTQYF.

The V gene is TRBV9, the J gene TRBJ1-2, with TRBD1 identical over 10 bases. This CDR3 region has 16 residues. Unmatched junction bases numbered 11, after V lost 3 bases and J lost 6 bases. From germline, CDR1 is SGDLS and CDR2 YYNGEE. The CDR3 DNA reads TGTGCCAGCAGCGCCAGGGGGGACAGGGGTATCGATGGCTACACCTTC. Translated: CASSARGDRGIDGYTF.

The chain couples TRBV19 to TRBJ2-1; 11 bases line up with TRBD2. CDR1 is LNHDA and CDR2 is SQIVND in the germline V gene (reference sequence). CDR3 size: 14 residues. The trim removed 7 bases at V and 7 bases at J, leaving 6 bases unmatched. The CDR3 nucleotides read TGTGCCAGTACCCCACTAGCGGGGGTGAATGAGCAGTTCTTC. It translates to CASTPLAGVNEQFF.

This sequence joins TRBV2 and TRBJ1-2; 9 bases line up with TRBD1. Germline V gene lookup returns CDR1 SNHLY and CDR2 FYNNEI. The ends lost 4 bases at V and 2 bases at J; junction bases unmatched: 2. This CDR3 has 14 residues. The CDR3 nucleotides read TGTGCCAGCAGTGTTGGGACAGGGAACTATGGCTACACCTTC. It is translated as CASSVGTGNYGYTF. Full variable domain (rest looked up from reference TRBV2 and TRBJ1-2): EPEVTQTPSHQVTQMGQEVILRCVPISNHLYFYWYRQILGQKVEFLVSFYNNEISEKSEIFDDQFSVERPDGSNFTLKIRSTKLEDSAMYFCASSVGTGNYGYTFGSGTRLTVV.